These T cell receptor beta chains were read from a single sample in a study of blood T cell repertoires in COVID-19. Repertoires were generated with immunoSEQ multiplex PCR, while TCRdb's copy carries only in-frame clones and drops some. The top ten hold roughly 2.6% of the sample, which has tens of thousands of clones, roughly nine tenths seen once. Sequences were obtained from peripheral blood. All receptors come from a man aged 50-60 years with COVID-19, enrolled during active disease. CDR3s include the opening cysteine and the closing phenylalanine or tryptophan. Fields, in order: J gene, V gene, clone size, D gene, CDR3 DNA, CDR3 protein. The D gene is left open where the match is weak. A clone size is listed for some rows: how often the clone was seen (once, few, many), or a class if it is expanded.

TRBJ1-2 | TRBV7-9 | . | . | TGTGCCAGCAGCCTACAGGGCCCCCTGAAGGATGGCTACACCTTC | CASSLQGPLKDGYTF
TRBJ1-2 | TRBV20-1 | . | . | TGCAGTGCTAGAGCCGGCTATGGCTACACCTTC | CSARAGYGYTF
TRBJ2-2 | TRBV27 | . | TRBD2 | TGTGCCAGCAGTTCCCCTGGGACTAACCTCACCGGGGAGCTGTTTTTT | CASSSPGTNLTGELFF
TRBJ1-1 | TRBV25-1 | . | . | TGTGCCAGCACTTCCTCGGGGGGCACTGAAGCTTTCTTT | CASTSSGGTEAFF
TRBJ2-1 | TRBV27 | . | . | TGTGCCAGCAGTTTAACAGATTCCAATGAGCAGTTCTTC | CASSLTDSNEQFF
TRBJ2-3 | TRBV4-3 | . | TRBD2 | TGCGCCAGCAGCCAAGATTTAGCGGGGGGGATGTATTTT | CASSQDLAGGMYF
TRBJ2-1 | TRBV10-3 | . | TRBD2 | TGTGCCATCAGTGGGACTAGCGAAGACAATGAGCAGTTCTTC | CAISGTSEDNEQFF
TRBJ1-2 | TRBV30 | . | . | TGTGCCTGGAGTCCTCGCACCCGGTTGAGATATGGCTACACCTTC | CAWSPRTRLRYGYTF
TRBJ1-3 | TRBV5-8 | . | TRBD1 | TGTGCCAGCAGCTTGAGGAACAGGGGGCTCGGAAACACCATATATTTT | CASSLRNRGLGNTIYF
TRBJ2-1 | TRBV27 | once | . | TGTGCCAGCAGGGGTCCGGGGTACTACAATGAGCAGTTCTTC | CASRGPGYYNEQFF
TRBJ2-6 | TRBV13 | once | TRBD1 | TGTGCCAGCAGCCGCTCCCGGGACAGGGCCGTCTCTGGGGCCAACGTCCTGACTTTC | CASSRSRDRAVSGANVLTF
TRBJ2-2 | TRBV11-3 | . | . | TGTGCCAGCAGCTTAGGTACAGGGTTTGTCCCCAACACCGGGGAGCTGTTTTTT | CASSLGTGFVPNTGELFF
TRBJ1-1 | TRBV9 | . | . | TGTGCCAGCAGCTCGGGGAACACTGAAGCTTTCTTT | CASSSGNTEAFF
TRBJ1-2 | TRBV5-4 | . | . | TGTGCCAGCAGCTTGGACAGAGACTATGGCTACACCTTC | CASSLDRDYGYTF
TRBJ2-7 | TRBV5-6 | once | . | TGTGCCAGCAGCGTCCCGGACAGAGCCTCCTACGAGCAGTACTTC | CASSVPDRASYEQYF
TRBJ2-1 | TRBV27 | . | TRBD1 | TGTGCCAGCAGACACGCGGGACAGGGTGACAATGAGCAGTTCTTC | CASRHAGQGDNEQFF
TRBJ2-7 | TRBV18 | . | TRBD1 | TGTGCCAGCTCACCCACCCAGGGACAGAGCTACGAGCAGTACTTC | CASSPTQGQSYEQYF
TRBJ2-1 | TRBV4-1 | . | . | TGCGCCAGCAGCCAAGATCCCGGGACAACGGGCTCCAATGAGCAGTTCTTC | CASSQDPGTTGSNEQFF
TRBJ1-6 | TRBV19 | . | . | TGTGCCAGTAGTATAGTCGGGTTGAACTCACCCCTCCACTTT | CASSIVGLNSPLHF
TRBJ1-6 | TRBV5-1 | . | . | TGCGCCAGCAGCTTGTTTGGCAGCGGAGATTATTCACCCCTCCACTTT | CASSLFGSGDYSPLHF
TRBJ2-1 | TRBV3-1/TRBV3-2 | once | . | TGTGCCAGCAGCCACAGCTCGGGTGAGCAGTTCTTC | CASSHSSGEQFF
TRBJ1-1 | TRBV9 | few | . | TGTGCCAGCAGCCACACGGGGAAGGGCACTGAAGCTTTCTTT | CASSHTGKGTEAFF
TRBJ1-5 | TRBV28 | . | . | TGTGCCAGCAGTTTATCCAGTCCCTCCAATCAGCCCCAGCATTTT | CASSLSSPSNQPQHF
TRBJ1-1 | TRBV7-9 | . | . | TGTGCCAGCACAATGAGGGAGAACACTGAAGCTTTCTTT | CASTMRENTEAFF
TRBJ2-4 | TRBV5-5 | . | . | TGTGCCAGCAGCCCAACAGGGAACATTCAGTACTTC | CASSPTGNIQYF
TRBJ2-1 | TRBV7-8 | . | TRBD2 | TGTGCCAGCAGCGATGGGACTAGCGGGTTGCAGTTCTTC | CASSDGTSGLQFF
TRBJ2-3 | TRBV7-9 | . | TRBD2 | TGTGCCAGCAGCGCTAAAGCGGGGGTCACAGATACGCAGTATTTT | CASSAKAGVTDTQYF
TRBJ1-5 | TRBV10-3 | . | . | TGTGCCATCAGTGAGTCGATCGGGGGGTCGGAGCCCCAGCATTTT | CAISESIGGSEPQHF
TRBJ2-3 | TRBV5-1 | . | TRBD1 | TGCGCCAGCAGCTGGGGACAGGGCACAGATACGCAGTATTTT | CASSWGQGTDTQYF
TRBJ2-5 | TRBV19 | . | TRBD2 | TGTGCCAGTCGACATCCTAGCGGGACCCAGTACTTC | CASRHPSGTQYF
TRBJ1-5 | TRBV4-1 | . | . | TGCGCCAGCAGCCAACGAGACAACAGCAATCAGCCCCAGCATTTT | CASSQRDNSNQPQHF
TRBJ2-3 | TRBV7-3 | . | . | TGTGCCAGCAGCTTGAGTTCTATCGGAGATACGCAGTATTTT | CASSLSSIGDTQYF
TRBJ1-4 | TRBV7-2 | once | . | TGTGCCAGCAGCCCCGCAGGGTTGCATGAAAAACTGTTTTTT | CASSPAGLHEKLFF
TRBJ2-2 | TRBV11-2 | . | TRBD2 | TGTGCCAGCAGCTTAAGTCGTCTCGCGGGGGGGCAGGACACCGGGGAGCTGTTTTTT | CASSLSRLAGGQDTGELFF
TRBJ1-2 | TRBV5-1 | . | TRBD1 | TGCGCCAGCAGCGCCGGGACAGGGGCTAACTATGGCTACACCTTC | CASSAGTGANYGYTF
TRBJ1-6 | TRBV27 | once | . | TGTGCCAGCAGGTCGAACAGGGCTGCCCTCCACTTT | CASRSNRAALHF
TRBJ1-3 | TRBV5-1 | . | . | TGCGCCAGCAGCTTGGACAGATTAAACACCATATATTTT | CASSLDRLNTIYF
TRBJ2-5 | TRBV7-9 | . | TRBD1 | TGTGCCAGCAGCTCAGACAGGGGCCAAGAGACCCAGTACTTC | CASSSDRGQETQYF
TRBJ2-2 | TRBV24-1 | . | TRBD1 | TGTGCCACCAGTGATTTCCGGGACAGGGGTCTTTTCGGGGAGCTGTTTTTT | CATSDFRDRGLFGELFF
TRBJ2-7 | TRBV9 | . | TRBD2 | TGTGCCAGCAGCGTACAGGAGGCGGGGGGGCGGTACGAGCAGTACTTC | CASSVQEAGGRYEQYF
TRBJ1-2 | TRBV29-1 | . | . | TGCAGCGTTGATCCAGGGAAAGGGACCTTC | CSVDPGKGTF
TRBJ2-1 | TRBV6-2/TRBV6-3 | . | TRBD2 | TGTGCCAGCAGTTATAGCCTAGCGGGGAAATCCTACAATGAGCAGTTCTTC | CASSYSLAGKSYNEQFF